One and the same sample provided the 2 T cell receptor beta chains below, sequenced in a study of T cells after yellow fever vaccination. TCRdb passed the 5' RACE reads through MiXCR, listing each CDR3 protein once. Found here are a few hundred thousand distinct CDR3 sequences, about 17% of them singletons; the top ten hold 15% to 20%. The specimen comprised PBMCs, sampled 4 to 5 days after the first yellow fever vaccination. The origin of the receptors is a man aged 18 to 35 who received the YFV17D yellow fever vaccine.

This clonotype has more than one count but fewer than ten. Here the CDR3 DNA reads TGTGCCAGCAGCTTGGGCCGGGAATTGAGTTCACCCCTCCACTTT. Translation gives CASSLGRELSSPLHF. The rearrangement links TRBV5-4 to TRBJ1-6; D is unclear. Germline V gene data show CDR1 as SGHNT and CDR2 as YYREEE (reference sequence). Deletions cut 0 bases from V and 9 bases from J, with 13 bases between. The length of the CDR3 is 15 residues.

This clonotype was seen a handful of times. The chain employs TRBV7-9 and TRBJ1-1, with D hard to call. This CDR3 is built from 15 residues. V was trimmed by 2 bases and J by 0 bases, leaving 10 bases between them. Germline V gene sequence: CDR1 SEHNR, CDR2 FQNEAQ (reference sequence). CDR3 nucleotides: TGTGCCAGCAGCTTATCGAGGATCTTGAACACTGAAGCTTTCTTT. It encodes CASSLSRILNTEAFF. The variable domain in full, with the rest retrieved from reference TRBV7-9 and TRBJ1-1, is DTGVSQNPRHKITKRGQNVTFRCDPISEHNRLYWYRQTLGQGPEFLTYFQNEAQLEKSRLLSDRFSAERPKGSFSTLEIQRTEQGDSAMYLCASSLSRILNTEAFFGQGTRLTVV.